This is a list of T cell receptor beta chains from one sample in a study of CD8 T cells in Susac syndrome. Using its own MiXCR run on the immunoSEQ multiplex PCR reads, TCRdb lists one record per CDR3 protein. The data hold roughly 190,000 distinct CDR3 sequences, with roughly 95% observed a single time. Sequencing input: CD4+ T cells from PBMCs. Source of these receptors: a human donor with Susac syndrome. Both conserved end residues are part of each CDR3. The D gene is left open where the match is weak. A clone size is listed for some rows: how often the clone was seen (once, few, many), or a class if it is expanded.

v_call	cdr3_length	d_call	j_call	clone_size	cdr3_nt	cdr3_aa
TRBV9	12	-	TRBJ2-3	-	TGTGCCAGCAGCGCCCTCACAGATACGCAGTATTTT	CASSALTDTQYF
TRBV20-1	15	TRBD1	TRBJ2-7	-	TGCAGTGCCGCGAGGACAGGGATGAGGTCCTACGAGCAGTACTTC	CSAARTGMRSYEQYF
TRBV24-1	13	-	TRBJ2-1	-	TGTGCCACCAGTGGGGCTAGCCTCAATGAGCAGTTCTTC	CATSGASLNEQFF
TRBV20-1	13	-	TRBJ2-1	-	TGCAGTACTCGGGGTAGCTCCTACAATGAGCAGTTCTTC	CSTRGSSYNEQFF
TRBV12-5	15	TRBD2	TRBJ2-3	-	TGTGCTAGTGGTTCCTCGGGGGGGCCTATAGATACGCAGTATTTT	CASGSSGGPIDTQYF
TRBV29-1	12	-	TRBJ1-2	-	TGCAGCGTGGCCGACAATAACTATGGCTACACCTTC	CSVADNNYGYTF
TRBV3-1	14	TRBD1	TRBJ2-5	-	TGTGCCAGCAGCCAAGATCATGGACAGGGGGCGGGATACTTC	CASSQDHGQGAGYF
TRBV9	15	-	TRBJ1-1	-	TGTGCCAGCAGCGTTCGCGGGGCGGGGAACACTGAAGCTTTCTTT	CASSVRGAGNTEAFF
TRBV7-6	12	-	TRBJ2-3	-	TGTGCCAGCAGCCCTCAACCGGATACGCAGTATTTT	CASSPQPDTQYF
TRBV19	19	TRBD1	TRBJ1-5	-	TGTGCCAGTATAAGCTCATTGCATCTACAGGGGGCCTCGGATCAGCCCCAGCATTTT	CASISSLHLQGASDQPQHF
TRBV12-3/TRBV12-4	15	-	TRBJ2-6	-	TGTGCCAGCACCTTGACATCGTCTGGGGCCAACGTCCTGACTTTC	CASTLTSSGANVLTF
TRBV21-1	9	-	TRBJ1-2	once	TGTGCCAGCAGCAATGGCTACACCTTC	CASSNGYTF
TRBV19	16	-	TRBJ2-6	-	TGTGCCAGTAGTCAGGTCTGGGGAGCTGGGGCCAACGTCCTGACTTTC	CASSQVWGAGANVLTF
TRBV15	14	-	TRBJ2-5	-	TGTGCCACCAGCAGGGGGGCCCGGGAAGAGACCCAGTACTTC	CATSRGAREETQYF
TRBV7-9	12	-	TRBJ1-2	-	TGTGCCAGCAGCACCGGGATCTATGGCTACACCTTC	CASSTGIYGYTF
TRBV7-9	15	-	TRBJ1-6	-	TGTGCCAGCAGCTCCGCACAGGGCGGGTATTCACCCCTCCACTTT	CASSSAQGGYSPLHF
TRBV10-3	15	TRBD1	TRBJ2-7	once	TGTGCCACCAGATTAGGACAGGGGCAATCCTACGAGCAGTACTTC	CATRLGQGQSYEQYF
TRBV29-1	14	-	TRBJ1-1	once	TGCAGCGTTGCGCGGGAACAGGGGAACACTGAAGCTTTCTTT	CSVAREQGNTEAFF
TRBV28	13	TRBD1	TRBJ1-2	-	TGTGCCAGCAGTCTGGGACAGCGCTATGGCTACACCTTC	CASSLGQRYGYTF
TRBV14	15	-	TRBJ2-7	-	TGTGCCAGCAGCCAACGTCGGGCCCCCATCCACGAGCAGTACTTC	CASSQRRAPIHEQYF
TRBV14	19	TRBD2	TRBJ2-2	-	TGTGCCAGCAGCCATCTCCCCTTAGCGGGGGGGCCTCGAACCGGGGAGCTGTTTTTT	CASSHLPLAGGPRTGELFF
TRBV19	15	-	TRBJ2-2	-	TGTGCCAGTAACCCGTCGGGTAGAAGCACCGGGGAGCTGTTTTTT	CASNPSGRSTGELFF
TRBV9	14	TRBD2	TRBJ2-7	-	TGTGCCAGCAGCCCGCCGGGGGGGTATTCCGAGCAGTACTTC	CASSPPGGYSEQYF
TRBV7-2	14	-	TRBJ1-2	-	TGTGCCAGCAGCTCCGGGCCACCTAACTATGGCTACACCTTC	CASSSGPPNYGYTF
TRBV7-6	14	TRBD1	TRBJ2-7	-	TGTGCCAGCAGCCCCCGACAGGGGGCCTACGAGCAGTACTTC	CASSPRQGAYEQYF
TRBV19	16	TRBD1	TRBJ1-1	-	TGTGCCAGTAGTACTCTTCCGGGACAGGGGGACGTTGAAGCTTTCTTT	CASSTLPGQGDVEAFF
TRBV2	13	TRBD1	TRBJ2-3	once	TGTGCCAGCAGTCCCGACAGGGGCGATACGCAGTATTTT	CASSPDRGDTQYF
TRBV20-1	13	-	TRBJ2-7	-	TGCAGTGCTAGATCCGACAACTCCTACGAGCAGTACTTC	CSARSDNSYEQYF
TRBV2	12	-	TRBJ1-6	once	TGTGCCAGCAGTGATGCCAATTCACCCCTCCACTTT	CASSDANSPLHF
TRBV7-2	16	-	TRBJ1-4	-	TGTGCCAGCAGCAGGGGGGGGACAACAACTAATGAAAAACTGTTTTTT	CASSRGGTTTNEKLFF
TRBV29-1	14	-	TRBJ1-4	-	TGCAGCGCCCGCCCGGCGGGCCTCCAGGAAAAACTGTTTTTT	CSARPAGLQEKLFF
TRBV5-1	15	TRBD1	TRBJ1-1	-	TGCGCCAGCAGCCCGGGGACAGGGACGAACACTGAAGCTTTCTTT	CASSPGTGTNTEAFF
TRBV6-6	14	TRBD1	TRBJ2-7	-	TGTGCCAGCAGTTATCCGGGACAGGTGTACGAGCAGTACTTC	CASSYPGQVYEQYF
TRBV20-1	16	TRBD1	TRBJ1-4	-	TGCAGTGCGCCCGGGACAGGGTCTTGGACTAATGAAAAACTGTTTTTT	CSAPGTGSWTNEKLFF
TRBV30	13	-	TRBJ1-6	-	TGTGCCTGGAGTGGGTGGGGAGACTCACCCCTCCACTTT	CAWSGWGDSPLHF
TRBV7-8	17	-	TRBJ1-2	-	TGTGCCAGCAGCTCCAAGGGAGTTGGGGTTGTGAACTATGGCTACACCTTC	CASSSKGVGVVNYGYTF
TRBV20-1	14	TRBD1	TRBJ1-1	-	TGCAGTGCTTACACCGGGACAGGGAGCACTGAAGCTTTCTTT	CSAYTGTGSTEAFF
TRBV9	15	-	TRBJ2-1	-	TGTGCCAGCAGCGTAGCAGACGGACCCAACAATGAGCAGTTCTTC	CASSVADGPNNEQFF
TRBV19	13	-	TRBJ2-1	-	TGTGCCAGTAGTATGTCGTACTACAATGAGCAGTTCTTC	CASSMSYYNEQFF
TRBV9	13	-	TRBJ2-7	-	TGTGCCAGCAGCCGTAAAGAAAATAACGAGCAGTACTTC	CASSRKENNEQYF
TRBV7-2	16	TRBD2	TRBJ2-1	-	TGTGCCAGCAGCTTACTAGCGGGGGGGACATACAATGAGCAGTTCTTC	CASSLLAGGTYNEQFF
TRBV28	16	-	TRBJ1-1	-	TGTGCCAGCAGTCCACCGGGACCGAGAATGAACACTGAAGCTTTCTTT	CASSPPGPRMNTEAFF
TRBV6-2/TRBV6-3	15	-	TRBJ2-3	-	TGTGCCAGCAGTCGCCCGGACCTAGGCACAGATACGCAGTATTTT	CASSRPDLGTDTQYF
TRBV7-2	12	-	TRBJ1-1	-	TGTGCCAGCAGGCGTGGAGGCACTGAAGCTTTCTTT	CASRRGGTEAFF
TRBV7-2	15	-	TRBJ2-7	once	TGTGCCAGCAGCCGAGATCCGTTAACCCCCTCCGAGCAGTACTTC	CASSRDPLTPSEQYF
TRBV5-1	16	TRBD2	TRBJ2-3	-	TGCGCCAGCAGCCCCCTGTTAGCGGGGGTCACAGATACGCAGTATTTT	CASSPLLAGVTDTQYF
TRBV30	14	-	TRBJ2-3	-	TGTGCCTGGAGTGGACGTGGCGGTCGAGATACGCAGTATTTT	CAWSGRGGRDTQYF
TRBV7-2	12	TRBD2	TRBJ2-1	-	TGTGCCACCGTCCTAGCGGGGGAAAGGCAGTTCTTC	CATVLAGERQFF
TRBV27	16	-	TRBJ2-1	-	TGTGCCAGCAGTTATAGGCCCTCCCCAACTAGAAATGAGCAGTTCTTC	CASSYRPSPTRNEQFF
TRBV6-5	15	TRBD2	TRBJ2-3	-	TGTGCCAGCAATCGCGGGGGGGTGTTCACAGATACGCAGTATTTT	CASNRGGVFTDTQYF
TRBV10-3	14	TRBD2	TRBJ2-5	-	TGTGCCAGCACAGGACTAGCGAACCAAGAGACCCAGTACTTC	CASTGLANQETQYF
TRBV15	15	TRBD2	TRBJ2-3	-	TGTGCCACCAGCAGAGAAGCGGGGGGGCTAGATACGCAGTATTTT	CATSREAGGLDTQYF
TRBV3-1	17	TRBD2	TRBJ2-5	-	TGTGCCAGCAGCCAAGGGGTAGCGGGGATTGCGGGGGAGACCCAGTACTTC	CASSQGVAGIAGETQYF